The 7 T cell receptor beta chains given below trace back to one sample, sequenced in a study of shared clonotypes between healthy human individuals. Profiling relied on immunoSEQ multiplex PCR, and the TCRdb table lists in-frame clones only, not all of them. The sample has around 650,000 clones; roughly 96% are singletons. Naive CD8 cells, CD45RO-negative and positively selected for CCR7, excluded terminally differentiated effector memory CD45RA+ cells. The sequencing sample was made of naive CD8+ T cells sorted from blood. Receptors originate from a woman aged 25-40 years in good health.

CDR3 DNA sequence: TGTGCCAGCAGTTACTCAGCGGGGGTCCAAGAGACCCAGTACTTC. This codes for CASSYSAGVQETQYF. This chain connects TRBV6-6 to TRBJ2-5, with 8 bases that match TRBD2. The germline gives CDR1 MNHNY, CDR2 SVGAGI (reference sequence). J gave up 1 base and V 0 bases, and 1 base lay outside the gene matches. The CDR3 is 15 residues long.

The rearrangement uses TRBV15 and TRBJ2-2; 10 nucleotides align to TRBD1. Trimming took 8 bases from V and 5 from J; bases not matched to a gene: 8. Germline CDR1 and CDR2: LNHNV and YYDKDF (reference sequence). The CDR3 has 15 residues. As DNA, the CDR3 is TGTGCCACCGACCCCGGGACAGGGGTGACCGGGGAGCTGTTTTTT. It yields the protein CATDPGTGVTGELFF.

The chain recombines TRBV7-6 with TRBJ2-7, with TRBD2 matching over 8 bases. The CDR3 runs to 14 residues. V shed 5 bases and J 0 bases; nucleotides not matched to a gene: 3. CDR1 and CDR2 from the germline V gene are SGHVS and FNYEAQ. This CDR3 is CASSVSGISYEQYF. CDR3 DNA: TGTGCCAGCAGCGTTAGCGGGATCTCCTACGAGCAGTACTTC.

The J gene is TRBJ2-1, the V gene TRBV12-1; TRBD2 reflects the table's D call only, with no check against the DNA. TRBV12-1 is a pseudogene locus. The CDR3 totals 19 residues. The CDR3 here is CASSLGLAGGAAAINEQFF. In nucleotides, the CDR3 is TGTGCCAGCAGCTTGGGACTAGCGGGAGGAGCAGCGGCCATCAATGAGCAGTTCTTC.

On this clone: This sample also contains other DNA sequences that code for the same CDR3. The CDR3 spells CASSLGGGNQPQHF. DNA of the CDR3: TGTGCCAGCAGTTTAGGGGGCGGCAATCAGCCCCAGCATTTT. The chain carries TRBV27 and TRBJ1-5, with D possibly being TRBD1 (6 bases). In germline, CDR1 is MNHEY, CDR2 SMNVEV (reference sequence). The CDR3 loop spans 14 amino acids. Between the trimmed V and J ends, which lost 2 bases and 2 bases, there was a span of 7 bases.

The chain recombines TRBV15 with TRBJ2-7; tentative D call: TRBD1 (5 bases). Trimming stripped 0 bases from V and 0 bases from J, with 12 bases between. Germline values: CDR1 LNHNV, CDR2 YYDKDF (reference sequence). The length of the CDR3 is 16 residues. The CDR3 DNA is TGTGCCACCAGCAGAGATCGGTGGGGCAACTCCTACGAGCAGTACTTC. As protein: CATSRDRWGNSYEQYF.

This chain links TRBV28 with TRBJ2-7, with D tentatively TRBD1 (6 bases). The CDR3 has 15 residues. Trimming took off 5 bases at V and 1 base at J, with 15 bases between the two ends. Germline V gene sequence: CDR1 MDHEN, CDR2 SYDVKM. CDR3 region: CASSQQGTSSYEQYF. CDR3 coding DNA: TGTGCCAGCAGTCAACAGGGTACTTCATCCTACGAGCAGTACTTC.